The TCR beta chain described here comes from a study of blood T cell repertoires in COVID-19. In the study overall: The analysed material was cDNA or gDNA that came from T cells, B-cell-depleted T cells, or PBMCs.

This clone showed up just once. Original handling: Nucleated cell counts were estimated from reference gene primer amplification. Clones were sequenced by immunoSEQ multiplex PCR, and TCRdb holds only the in-frame ones, with some missing. For V, J and clone size, that table is used; D and trimming come from the DNA. The data hold fewer than 100,000 clones, with over 75% observed a single time. The CDR3 is 17 residues long. Germline loops: CDR1 SGHVS, CDR2 FQNEAQ. V was clipped by 4 bases and J by 0 bases, with 16 bases between them. The V and J genes are TRBV7-8 and TRBJ1-3; D might be TRBD1 (5 bases). The clonotype originates from a man aged 55 to 70 with acute or convalescent COVID-19. The sample was peripheral blood. CDR3 in amino acids: CASSWRSTVPSGNTIYF. CDR3 in DNA: TGTGCCAGCAGCTGGAGATCGACAGTTCCCTCTGGAAACACCATATATTTT.